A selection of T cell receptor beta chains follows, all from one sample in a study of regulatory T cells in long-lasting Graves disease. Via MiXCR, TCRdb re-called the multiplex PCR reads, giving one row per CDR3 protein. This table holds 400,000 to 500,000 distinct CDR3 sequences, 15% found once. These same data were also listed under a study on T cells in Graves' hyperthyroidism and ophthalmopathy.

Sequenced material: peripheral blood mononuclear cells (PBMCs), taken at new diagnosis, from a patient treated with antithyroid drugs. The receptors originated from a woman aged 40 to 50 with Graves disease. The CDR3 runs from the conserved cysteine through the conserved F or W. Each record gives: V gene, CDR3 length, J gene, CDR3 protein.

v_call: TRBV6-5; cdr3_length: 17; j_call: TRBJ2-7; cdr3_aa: CASSYSGAGLEGYEQYF
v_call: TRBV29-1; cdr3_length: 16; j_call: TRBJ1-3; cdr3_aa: CSVGGAEGHSGNTIYF
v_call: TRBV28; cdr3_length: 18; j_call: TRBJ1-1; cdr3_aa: CASSWDGSQVNMNTEAFF
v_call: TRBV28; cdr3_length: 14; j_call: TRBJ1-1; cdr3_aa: CASSLHLMNTEAFF
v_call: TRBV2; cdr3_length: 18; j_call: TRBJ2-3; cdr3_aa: CASRKGTSGTSSTDTQYF
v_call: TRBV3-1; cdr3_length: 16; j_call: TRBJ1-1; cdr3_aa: CASSHGQGALHTEASF
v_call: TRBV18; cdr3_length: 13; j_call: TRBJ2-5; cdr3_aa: CASSPSGDETQYF
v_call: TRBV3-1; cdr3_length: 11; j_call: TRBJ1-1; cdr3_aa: CASSQEGGAFF
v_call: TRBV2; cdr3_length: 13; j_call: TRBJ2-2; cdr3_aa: CASSVGASGELFF
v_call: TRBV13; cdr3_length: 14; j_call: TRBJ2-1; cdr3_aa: CASSGTGIHNEQFF